Each of the 23 T cell receptor beta chains below was sequenced from the same sample in a study of blood T cell repertoires in COVID-19. TCRdb's table, derived via immunoSEQ multiplex PCR, lists solely in-frame clones and lacks some. This table holds a few hundred thousand clones, approximately 91% found once. Sequences were obtained from PBMCs or T cells enriched from blood (not recorded which). The receptors were gathered from a woman aged 55-75 years who had recovered from COVID-19.

A remark on this clone: Other nucleotide sequences in the sample specify the same CDR3. This chain links TRBV10-2 with TRBJ1-1; D call uncertain. From germline, CDR1 is WSHSY and CDR2 SAAADI. Trimming shortened V by 6 bases and J by 1 base, and 6 bases separated the two germline ends. The CDR3 length is 12 residues. The CDR3 sequence: CASSRGNTEAFF. CDR3 sequence (DNA): TGCGCCAGCAGCCGGGGGAACACTGAAGCTTTCTTT.

J is TRBJ2-3 and V is TRBV20-1; 8 nucleotides align to TRBD1. The CDR3 sequence is 14 residues long. Germline CDR1 is DFQATT and CDR2 is SNEGSKA (reference sequence). Trimming removed 3 bases from V and 3 bases from J; junction bases left unmatched: 5. CDR3 bases: TGCAGTGCTAGTTCGCAGGGGGCAACAGATACGCAGTATTTT. Protein sequence: CSASSQGATDTQYF.

The chain has TRBV10-2 and TRBJ1-1; 9 bases line up with TRBD1. Trimming cost V 5 bases and J 0 bases; bases outside gene matches: 4. The CDR3 spans 15 residues. Per the germline V gene, CDR1 is WSHSY and CDR2 is SAAADI. CDR3 nucleotide sequence: TGCGCCAGCAGTAGGACAGGGGACATGAACACTGAAGCTTTCTTT. Translated: CASSRTGDMNTEAFF.

This chain uses TRBV3-1 (or the pseudogene TRBV3-2) with TRBJ2-2; 8 bases align to TRBD1. This CDR3 comprises 18 residues. In germline, CDR1 is LGHDT, CDR2 YNNKEL (reference sequence). V was clipped by 4 bases and J by 3 bases; unmatched bases: 13. The CDR3 DNA sequence: TGTGCCAGCAGCCGTGTCCCAGGGGGCGGATCGGACACCGGGGAGCTGTTTTTT. Translated: CASSRVPGGGSDTGELFF.

V gene TRBV11-2 combines with J gene TRBJ1-3; D gene unclear. This CDR3 region has 14 residues. Germline CDR1 and CDR2: SGHAT and FQNNGV. V was pared by 5 bases and J by 0 bases, with 8 bases between. CDR3 in DNA: TGTGCCAGCAGCCAACACCTCTCTGGAAACACCATATATTTT. It translates to CASSQHLSGNTIYF.

The chain combines TRBV5-6 with TRBJ2-3; 7 nucleotides line up with TRBD2. V gave up 3 bases and J gave up 1 base; unmatched junction bases: 2. Germline V gene data show CDR1 as SGHDT and CDR2 as YYEEEE. The CDR3 is 14 amino acids. CDR3 nucleotides: TGTGCCAGCAGCTGGGGGGGTGGCACAGATACGCAGTATTTT. This encodes CASSWGGGTDTQYF.

This chain joins TRBV9 and TRBJ2-1, with D possibly TRBD2 on 6 matching bases. V was trimmed by 0 bases and J by 1 base, leaving 14 bases between them. The CDR3 loop spans 17 amino acids. Germline CDR1 SGDLS, CDR2 YYNGEE. Written as DNA, the CDR3 is TGTGCCAGCAGCGTAGATAGCGGAACAGTATCCTACAATGAGCAGTTCTTC. This encodes CASSVDSGTVSYNEQFF.

The chain carries TRBV24-1 and TRBJ1-2; D might be TRBD1 (5 bases). This CDR3 is built from 15 residues. Per germline, CDR1 KGHDR and CDR2 SFDVKD. The V end lost 2 bases, the J end lost 1 base, and 10 bases lay between the germline ends. The CDR3 DNA follows: TGTGCCACCAGTGATTCATCGACAGTTAACTATGGCTACACCTTC. This sequence encodes CATSDSSTVNYGYTF.

This chain links TRBV6-5 with TRBJ2-7, with TRBD1 identical over 7 bases. The CDR3 consists of 13 residues. Looked up from germline, CDR1 is MNHEY and CDR2 is SVGAGI. J lost 0 bases, V lost 8 bases, and 4 bases had no gene match. CDR3 nucleotides: TGTGCCAGCGGCGACAGGGCCTCCTACGAGCAGTACTTC. Its protein is CASGDRASYEQYF.

This chain connects TRBV2 to TRBJ2-3, with D perhaps matching TRBD2 (6 bases). Trimming shortened V by 8 bases and J by 2 bases, and 14 bases separated the two germline ends. Germline V gene sequence: CDR1 SNHLY, CDR2 FYNNEI. CDR3 length: 14 residues. As DNA, the CDR3 is TGTGCCAGCGGGGAGGACGGAAACACAGATACGCAGTATTTT. Its protein is CASGEDGNTDTQYF.

The CDR3, as DNA: TGTGCCAGCAGTGTTTTTAACAATTACAATGAGCAGTTCTTC. This translates into CASSVFNNYNEQFF. The gene calls are TRBV2 and TRBJ2-1, with D unclear. The germline V and J ends were trimmed by 4 bases and 4 bases, with 11 bases remaining between them. The CDR3 runs to 14 residues. Germline-derived CDR1 and CDR2 are SNHLY and FYNNEI.

V and J are TRBV6-5 and TRBJ2-3; TRBD2 matches 13 bases. CDR1 is MNHEY and CDR2 is SVGAGI in the germline V gene. The CDR3 totals 15 residues. V lost 6 bases to trimming and J lost 3 bases; unmatched junction nucleotides: 3. CDR3 sequence (DNA): TGTGCCAGCAGGCGGACTAGCGGGGGTACAGATACGCAGTATTTT. Encoded protein: CASRRTSGGTDTQYF.

The chain carries TRBV6-1 and TRBJ1-5, with a weak D call TRBD1 (6 bases). Germline V gene data show CDR1 as MNHNS and CDR2 as SASEGT. Trimming shortened V by 7 bases and J by 4 bases, and 17 bases separated the two germline ends. The CDR3 length is 15 residues. Here the CDR3 reads CASTPGEGVNQPQHF. Here the CDR3 DNA reads TGTGCCAGCACACCCGGGGAGGGGGTTAATCAGCCCCAGCATTTT.

Worth noting for this clone: Other nucleotide sequences in the sample specify the same CDR3. CDR3 region: CATSDVYGYTF. As DNA, the CDR3 is TGTGCCACCAGTGACGTCTATGGCTACACCTTC. The rearrangement joins TRBV24-1 to TRBJ1-2; D is ambiguous. V was pared by 4 bases and J by 4 bases, with 3 bases between. There are 11 residues in the CDR3. Germline V gives CDR1 KGHDR, CDR2 SFDVKD.

This sequence joins TRBV7-2 and TRBJ2-2; 8 bases agree with TRBD1. The CDR3 covers 15 residues. Trimming cost V 7 bases and J 7 bases; bases outside gene matches: 11. Germline V gene sequence: CDR1 SGHTA, CDR2 FQGNSA. The CDR3 spells CASTQGASWGGELFF. CDR3 nucleotides: TGTGCCAGCACCCAGGGGGCCTCGTGGGGCGGGGAGCTGTTTTTT.

The V and J genes are TRBV11-2 and TRBJ2-3; TRBD1 matches 10 bases. The CDR3 has 16 amino acids. The trim removed 7 bases at V and 2 bases at J, leaving 9 bases unmatched. The V gene's germline CDR1 is SGHAT and CDR2 FQNNGV. CDR3 nucleotides: TGTGCCAGCATACCGGGACAGGGGTTCCCCACAGATACGCAGTATTTT. As protein: CASIPGQGFPTDTQYF.

The chain joins TRBV7-9 to TRBJ2-1, with D possibly being TRBD2 (5 bases). Germline lookup yields CDR1 SEHNR and CDR2 FQNEAQ (reference sequence). The CDR3 has 16 residues. Trimming cost V 6 bases and J 11 bases, with 26 bases left between them. Here the CDR3 reads CASSKITALGGSQQFF. In nucleotides, the CDR3 is TGTGCCAGCAGTAAGATTACAGCTTTAGGAGGATCCCAGCAGTTCTTC.

The chain employs TRBV18 and TRBJ2-3; possibly TRBD1 for D (6 bases). Germline CDR1 reads KGHSH; CDR2 reads LQKENI. This CDR3 is 15 amino acids long. The germline V and J ends were trimmed by 6 bases and 4 bases, with 17 bases remaining between them. CDR3 nucleotides: TGTGCCAGCTCCATGCAGGAGACAGGTCCAGATACGCAGTATTTT. Translated, it gives CASSMQETGPDTQYF.

J is TRBJ1-2 and V is TRBV21-1. TRBV21-1 is a documented pseudogene. The CDR3 totals 15 residues. The CDR3 reads CASSNRRGPPYGYTF. The CDR3 DNA is TGTGCCAGCAGCAACAGGAGGGGCCCACCCTATGGCTACACCTTC.

This chain links TRBV18 with TRBJ2-1, with D possibly being TRBD1 (6 bases). The germline V gene has CDR1 KGHSH and CDR2 LQKENI. The CDR3 loop spans 12 amino acids. V was shortened by 3 bases and J by 7 bases, with 7 bases between the two germline ends. The CDR3 region has the DNA TGTGCCAGCTCACCCCAGGGGAATGAGCAGTTCTTC. This encodes CASSPQGNEQFF.

V gene TRBV4-1 combines with J gene TRBJ1-4; D uncertain. V dropped 3 bases and J dropped 4 bases, with 15 bases sitting between them. Germline V gene data show CDR1 as MGHRA and CDR2 as YSYEKL. This CDR3 has 16 residues. CDR3 DNA sequence: TGCGCCAGCAGCCATTTTGGCAGGCCGAGTAATGAAAAACTGTTTTTT. Amino acids: CASSHFGRPSNEKLFF.

This sequence joins TRBV19 and TRBJ2-5; D is undetermined. From germline, CDR1 is LNHDA and CDR2 SQIVND (reference sequence). The V end was cut by 6 bases, the J end by 2 bases, with 16 bases between. This CDR3 contains 15 residues. The CDR3 is CASSRPYSSQETQYF. The CDR3 DNA reads as TGTGCCAGTAGCAGACCTTACAGTTCACAAGAGACCCAGTACTTC. The whole variable domain, filled in from reference TRBV19 and TRBJ2-5, reads DGGITQSPKYLFRKEGQNVTLSCEQNLNHDAMYWYRQDPGQGLRLIYYSQIVNDFQKGDIAEGYSVSREKKESFPLTVTSAQKNPTAFYLCASSRPYSSQETQYFGPGTRLLVL.

This chain connects TRBV11-2 to TRBJ1-3, with D perhaps TRBD1 (5 bases). Trimming removed 5 bases at V and 0 bases at J, with 14 bases between. Per germline, CDR1 SGHAT and CDR2 FQNNGV. There are 16 residues in the CDR3. The CDR3 nucleotides are TGTGCCAGCAGCAAGTATGCGGGGCCCTCTGGAAACACCATATATTTT. It translates to CASSKYAGPSGNTIYF.